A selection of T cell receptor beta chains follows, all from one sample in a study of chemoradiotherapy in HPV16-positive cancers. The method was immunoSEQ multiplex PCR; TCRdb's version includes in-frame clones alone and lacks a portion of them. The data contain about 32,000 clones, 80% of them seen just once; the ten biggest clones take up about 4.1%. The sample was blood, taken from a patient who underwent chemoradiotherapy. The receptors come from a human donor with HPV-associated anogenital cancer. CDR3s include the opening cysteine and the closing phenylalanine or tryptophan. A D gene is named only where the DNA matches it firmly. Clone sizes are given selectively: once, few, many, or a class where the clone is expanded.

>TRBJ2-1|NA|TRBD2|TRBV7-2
CASSLAGGGVYNEQFF
TGTGCCAGCAGCTTAGCGGGCGGGGGGGTTTACAATGAGCAGTTCTTC
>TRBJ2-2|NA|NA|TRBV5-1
CASSREPGNTGELFF
TGCGCCAGCAGCCGAGAGCCTGGCAACACCGGGGAGCTGTTTTTT
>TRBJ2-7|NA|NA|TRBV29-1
CSGVGRIDDEQYF
TGCAGCGGTGTGGGGAGGATCGACGACGAGCAGTACTTC
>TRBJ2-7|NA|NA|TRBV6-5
CASTGSSYEQYF
TGTGCCAGCACGGGGAGCTCCTACGAGCAGTACTTC
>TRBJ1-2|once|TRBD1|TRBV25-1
CASSESDRATYGYTF
TGTGCCAGCAGTGAATCGGACAGGGCTACCTATGGCTACACCTTC
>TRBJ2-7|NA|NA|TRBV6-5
CASSTTGSSYEQYF
TGTGCCAGCAGCACCACGGGGAGCTCCTACGAGCAGTACTTC
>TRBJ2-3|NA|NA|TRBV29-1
CSVTGGTDTQYF
TGCAGCGTTACTGGCGGCACAGATACGCAGTATTTT
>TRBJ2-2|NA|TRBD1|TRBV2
CASTGTVLHANTGELFF
TGTGCCAGCACCGGGACAGTTCTTCACGCGAACACCGGGGAGCTGTTTTTT
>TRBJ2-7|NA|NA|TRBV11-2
CASSSTQISYEQYF
TGTGCCAGCAGCTCGACTCAAATTTCCTACGAGCAGTACTTC
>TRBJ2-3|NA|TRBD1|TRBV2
CASRQGVSTDTQYF
TGTGCCAGCAGGCAGGGGGTTAGCACAGATACGCAGTATTTT
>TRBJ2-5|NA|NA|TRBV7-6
CASSLRIQETQYF
TGTGCCAGCAGCTTAAGGATTCAAGAGACCCAGTACTTC
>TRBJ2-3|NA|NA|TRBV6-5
CASSYQVSRTDTQYF
TGTGCCAGCAGTTACCAGGTTTCCCGCACAGATACGCAGTATTTT
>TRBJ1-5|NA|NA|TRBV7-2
CASSLGGGSNQPQHF
TGTGCCAGCAGCTTAGGAGGGGGTAGCAATCAGCCCCAGCATTTT
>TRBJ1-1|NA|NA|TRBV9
CASSDTGLRNTEAFF
TGTGCCAGCAGCGATACAGGCCTTCGGAACACTGAAGCTTTCTTT
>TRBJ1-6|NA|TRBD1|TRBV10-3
CAISWDSTNSPLHF
TGTGCCATCAGCTGGGACAGCACCAATTCACCCCTCCACTTT
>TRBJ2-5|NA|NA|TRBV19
CASSIAVGRLTETQYF
TGTGCCAGTAGTATAGCAGTCGGGCGTCTAACAGAGACCCAGTACTTC
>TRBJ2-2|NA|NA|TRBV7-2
CASSDRRTNTGELFF
TGTGCCAGCAGCGATCGACGGACGAACACCGGGGAGCTGTTTTTT
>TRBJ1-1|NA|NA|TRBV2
CASGAQTNTEAFF
TGTGCCAGCGGGGCGCAGACGAACACTGAAGCTTTCTTT
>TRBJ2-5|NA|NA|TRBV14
CASSQDPDQETQYF
TGTGCCAGCAGCCAAGATCCGGATCAAGAGACCCAGTACTTC
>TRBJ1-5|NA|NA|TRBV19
CASSMEIYSNQPQHF
TGTGCCAGTAGTATGGAGATATATAGCAATCAGCCCCAGCATTTT
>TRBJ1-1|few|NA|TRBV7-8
CASSLADRIDFEF
TGTGCCAGCAGCTTAGCCGACAGGATTGATTTCGAGTTT
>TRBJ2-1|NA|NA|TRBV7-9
CASSPMTKDYNEQFF
TGTGCCAGCAGCCCCATGACTAAGGACTACAATGAGCAGTTCTTC
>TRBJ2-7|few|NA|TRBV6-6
CASSYSTQNVEQYF
TGTGCCAGCAGTTACTCGACACAAAATGTCGAGCAGTACTTC
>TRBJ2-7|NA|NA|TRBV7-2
CASSLIDDGNYEQYF
TGTGCCAGCAGCTTAATCGATGACGGTAACTACGAGCAGTACTTC
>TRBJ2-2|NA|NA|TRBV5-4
CASSLELFGTGELFF
TGTGCCAGCAGCTTGGAACTTTTTGGGACCGGGGAGCTGTTTTTT
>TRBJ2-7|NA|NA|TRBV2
CASSKTFSYEQYF
TGTGCCAGCAGCAAGACGTTTTCCTACGAGCAGTACTTC
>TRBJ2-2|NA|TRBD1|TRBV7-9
CASSLLGQGSGELFF
TGTGCCAGCAGCCTCCTGGGACAGGGCTCCGGGGAGCTGTTTTTT
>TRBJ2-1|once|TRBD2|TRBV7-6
CASSKLAVTYNEQFF
TGTGCCAGCAGCAAACTAGCGGTGACCTACAATGAGCAGTTCTTC
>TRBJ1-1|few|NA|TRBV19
CASSPSTGGTEAFF
TGTGCCAGTAGTCCATCCACTGGCGGGACTGAAGCTTTCTTT
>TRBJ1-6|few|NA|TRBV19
CASSGQDSPLHF
TGTGCCAGTAGTGGGCAGGACTCACCCCTCCACTTT
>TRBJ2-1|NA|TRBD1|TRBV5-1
CASSLGDRGTYNEQFF
TGCGCCAGCAGCTTGGGGGACAGGGGAACCTACAATGAGCAGTTCTTC
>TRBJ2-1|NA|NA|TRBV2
CASDERSTYNEQFF
TGTGCCAGCGACGAGCGGTCGACCTACAATGAGCAGTTCTTC
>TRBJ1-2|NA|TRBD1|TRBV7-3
CASSVSPGQEGGYTF
TGTGCCAGCAGCGTCTCTCCGGGACAGGAAGGGGGCTACACCTTC
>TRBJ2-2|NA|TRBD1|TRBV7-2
CASSLRRTRGLTGELFF
TGTGCCAGCAGCTTACGACGAACCAGGGGGCTCACCGGGGAGCTGTTTTTT
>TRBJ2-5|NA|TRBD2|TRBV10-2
CASRALAGEETQYF
TGCGCCAGCAGGGCCCTAGCGGGGGAAGAGACCCAGTACTTC
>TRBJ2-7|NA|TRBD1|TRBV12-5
CATKGQGASYEQYF
TGTGCTACCAAGGGCCAGGGGGCCTCCTACGAGCAGTACTTC
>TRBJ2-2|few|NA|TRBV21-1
CASSSRQDTGELFF
TGTGCCAGCAGTAGTAGACAGGACACCGGGGAGCTGTTTTTT
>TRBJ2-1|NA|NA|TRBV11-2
CASSLNREFHNEQFF
TGTGCCAGCAGCTTAAACAGGGAATTCCACAATGAGCAGTTCTTC
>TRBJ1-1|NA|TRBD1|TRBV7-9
CASSGWTGQSEAFF
TGTGCCAGCAGCGGGTGGACAGGGCAGTCTGAAGCTTTCTTT
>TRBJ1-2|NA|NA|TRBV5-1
CASVGVGYGYTF
TGCGCCAGCGTAGGAGTAGGCTATGGCTACACCTTC
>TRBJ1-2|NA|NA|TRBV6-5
CASSNRGGANYGYTF
TGTGCCAGCAGCAACCGGGGGGGAGCTAACTATGGCTACACCTTC
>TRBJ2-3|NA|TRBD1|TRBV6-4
CASSPGQGVPDTQYF
TGTGCCAGCAGCCCTGGACAGGGGGTGCCAGATACGCAGTATTTT
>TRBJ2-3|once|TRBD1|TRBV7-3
CASRLDRAITDTQYF
TGTGCCAGCAGGTTGGACAGGGCTATCACAGATACGCAGTATTTT
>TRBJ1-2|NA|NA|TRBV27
CASSPMTRTSGYTF
TGTGCCAGCAGTCCCATGACCCGGACGTCTGGCTACACCTTC
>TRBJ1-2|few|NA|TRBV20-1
CSARRGDGYTF
TGCAGTGCTAGAAGGGGGGACGGCTACACCTTC
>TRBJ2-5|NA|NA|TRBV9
CASSVGPGLETQYF
TGTGCCAGCAGCGTAGGGCCCGGGCTTGAGACCCAGTACTTC
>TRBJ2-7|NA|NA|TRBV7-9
CASSLAGTYEQYF
TGTGCCAGCAGCTTAGCAGGGACCTACGAGCAGTACTTC
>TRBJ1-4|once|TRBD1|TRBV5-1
CASRDRSTNEKLFF
TGCGCCAGCAGGGACAGGAGCACTAATGAAAAACTGTTTTTT
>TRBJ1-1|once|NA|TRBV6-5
CASSTGLPNTEAFF
TGTGCCAGCAGCACCGGGTTGCCGAACACTGAAGCTTTCTTT
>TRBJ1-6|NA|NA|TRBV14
CASSPHTAFGSPLHF
TGTGCCAGCAGCCCACACACGGCGTTTGGTTCACCCCTCCACTTT
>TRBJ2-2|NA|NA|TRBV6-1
CASRADIGTGELFF
TGTGCCAGCAGGGCTGATATTGGAACCGGGGAGCTGTTTTTT
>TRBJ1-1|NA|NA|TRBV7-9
CASSTGGQEAFF
TGTGCCAGCAGCACGGGCGGACAGGAAGCTTTCTTT
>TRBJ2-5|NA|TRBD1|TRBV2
CASRVRQGARETQYF
TGTGCCAGCAGGGTTCGACAGGGGGCGAGGGAGACCCAGTACTTC
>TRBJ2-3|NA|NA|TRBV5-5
CASSGTLDVDTQYF
TGTGCCAGCAGCGGGACTCTAGACGTCGATACGCAGTATTTT
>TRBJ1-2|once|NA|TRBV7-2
CASSGVGGGYTF
TGTGCCAGCAGCGGCGTAGGTGGTGGCTACACCTTC